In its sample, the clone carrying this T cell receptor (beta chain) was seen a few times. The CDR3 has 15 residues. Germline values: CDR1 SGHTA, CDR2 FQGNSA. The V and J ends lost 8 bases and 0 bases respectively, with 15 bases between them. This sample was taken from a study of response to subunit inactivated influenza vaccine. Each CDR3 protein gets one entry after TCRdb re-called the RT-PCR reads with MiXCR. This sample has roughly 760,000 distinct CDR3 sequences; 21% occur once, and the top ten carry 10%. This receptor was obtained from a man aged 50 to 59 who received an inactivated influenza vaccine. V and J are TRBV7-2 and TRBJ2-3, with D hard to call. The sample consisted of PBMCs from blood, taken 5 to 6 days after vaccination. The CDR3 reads CASVAGDSSTDTQYF. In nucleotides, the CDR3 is TGTGCCAGCGTAGCCGGCGATTCTAGCACAGATACGCAGTATTTT.